Only one count was recorded for the clone carrying this T cell receptor (beta chain). The authors' processing: Amplifying reference gene primers gave estimates of nucleated cell counts. Libraries were prepared by immunoSEQ multiplex PCR; TCRdb keeps only in-frame clonotypes and omits some of them. Clone size and V and J calls were adopted from that table, with D and trimming inferred from the DNA. The sample shows approximately 170,000 clones, 70% to 90% of them seen only once. This record comes from a study of blood T cell repertoires in COVID-19. Study at large: Specimens from acute and convalescent COVID-19 originated in the United States, Italy and Spain. PBMCs, B-cell-depleted T cells, or T cells were the source of the cDNA or gDNA that made up the material.

The CDR3 totals 14 residues. From germline, CDR1 is SGHNT and CDR2 YYREEE (reference sequence). Trimming removed 5 bases from V and 9 bases from J, with 15 bases in between. This clonotype was obtained from a man in his forties who had recovered from COVID-19. This chain joins TRBV5-4 and TRBJ1-6; possible D gene TRBD1, 6 bases. Sequenced material: peripheral blood. The CDR3 here is CASSTDGGPSPLHF. In nucleotides, the CDR3 is TGTGCCAGCAGTACGGACGGGGGGCCTTCACCCCTCCACTTT. Based on the CDR3 plus reference TRBV5-4 and TRBJ1-6, the full variable domain is ETGVTQSPTHLIKTRGQQVTLRCSSQSGHNTVSWYQQALGQGPQFIFQYYREEENGRGNFPPRFSGLQFPNYSSELNVNALELDDSALYLCASSTDGGPSPLHFGNGTRLTVT.